A selection of T cell receptor beta chains follows, all from one sample in a study of post-analysis software for immune sequencing data. One entry per CDR3 protein results from TCRdb running MiXCR on the PCR reads. The sample shows 170,000 or so distinct CDR3 sequences, approximately 30% of them seen only once. Source material: blood. Receptor source: a girl between 5 and 17 years old with multiple sclerosis. Each CDR3 is given with its conserved first and last residue. Fields, in order: CDR3 protein, CDR3 DNA, V gene, clone size, J gene, D gene. D genes are given only for firm matches. Expanded clones are given a class, and other clones once, few, many or no size at all.

CDR3: CASSLVGSKNIQYF
DNA: TGTGCCAGCAGTTTGGTAGGGAGCAAAAACATTCAGTACTTC
V: TRBV27
size: NA
J: TRBJ2-4
D: NA

CDR3: CASSIEYSNQPQHF
DNA: TGTGCCAGTAGTATAGAATATAGCAATCAGCCCCAGCATTTT
V: TRBV19
size: NA
J: TRBJ1-5
D: NA

CDR3: CAISDPGGIGQFF
DNA: TGTGCCATCAGTGACCCCGGGGGGATTGGGCAGTTCTTC
V: TRBV10-3
size: many
J: TRBJ2-1
D: TRBD2

CDR3: CASSSSGTGGTQYF
DNA: TGTGCCAGCAGCTCATCCGGGACAGGGGGGACCCAGTACTTC
V: TRBV7-2
size: many
J: TRBJ2-5
D: TRBD1

CDR3: CASSPNRGSTDTQYF
DNA: TGTGCCAGCAGTCCGAACAGAGGTAGCACAGATACGCAGTATTTT
V: TRBV12-3/TRBV12-4
size: many
J: TRBJ2-3
D: NA

CDR3: CASGLPQPLGRIRSEQYF
DNA: TGTGCTAGTGGTTTGCCCCAACCCCTTGGACGGATCCGTTCCGAGCAGTACTTC
V: TRBV12-5
size: few
J: TRBJ2-7
D: NA

CDR3: CASSEQGGQPQHF
DNA: TGTGCCAGCAGTGAACAGGGGGGACAGCCCCAGCATTTT
V: TRBV6-4
size: NA
J: TRBJ1-5
D: TRBD1

CDR3: CSARDTRRDTQYF
DNA: TGCAGTGCTAGAGATACGAGACGGGATACGCAGTATTTT
V: TRBV20-1
size: NA
J: TRBJ2-3
D: NA

CDR3: CSARDSSSYNEQFF
DNA: TGCAGTGCTAGAGATAGTAGCTCCTACAATGAGCAGTTCTTC
V: TRBV20-1
size: many
J: TRBJ2-1
D: NA

CDR3: CASSLVGTSGVHKETQYF
DNA: TGTGCCAGCAGCTTAGTGGGGACTAGCGGGGTCCATAAAGAGACCCAGTACTTC
V: TRBV7-6
size: few
J: TRBJ2-5
D: TRBD2

CDR3: CTSSLGSGTHADTQYF
DNA: TGTACCAGCAGTTTAGGTAGCGGAACCCACGCAGATACGCAGTATTTT
V: TRBV12-3/TRBV12-4
size: NA
J: TRBJ2-3
D: NA

CDR3: CSAPGASGSTYNEQFF
DNA: TGCAGTGCACCGGGGGCTAGCGGGAGTACCTACAATGAGCAGTTCTTC
V: TRBV20-1
size: NA
J: TRBJ2-1
D: TRBD2

CDR3: CSARDGATEAFF
DNA: TGCAGTGCAAGGGACGGAGCCACTGAAGCTTTCTTT
V: TRBV20-1
size: few
J: TRBJ1-1
D: NA

CDR3: CSARDQELAGVGEQYF
DNA: TGCAGTGCTAGAGATCAGGAACTAGCGGGAGTTGGGGAGCAGTACTTC
V: TRBV20-1
size: NA
J: TRBJ2-7
D: TRBD2

CDR3: CASSTNKNYPSYEQYF
DNA: TGTGCCAGCAGTACCAATAAGAACTACCCCTCCTACGAGCAGTACTTC
V: TRBV6-5
size: many
J: TRBJ2-7
D: NA

CDR3: CASSLELNYNEQFF
DNA: TGCGCCAGCAGCTTGGAACTAAATTACAATGAGCAGTTCTTC
V: TRBV5-1
size: many
J: TRBJ2-1
D: NA

CDR3: CAWKGLAGGEQFF
DNA: TGTGCCTGGAAAGGACTAGCGGGAGGTGAGCAGTTCTTC
V: TRBV30
size: NA
J: TRBJ2-1
D: TRBD2

CDR3: CASSYATVNTEAFF
DNA: TGTGCCAGCTCATACGCGACAGTGAACACTGAAGCTTTCTTT
V: TRBV2
size: few
J: TRBJ1-1
D: NA

CDR3: CASSISVGQRTQYF
DNA: TGTGCCAGCAGCATAAGTGTCGGGCAGAGGACCCAGTACTTC
V: TRBV27
size: NA
J: TRBJ2-5
D: NA

CDR3: CASSLGVSNTEAFF
DNA: TGTGCCAGCAGCTTGGGGGTTTCCAACACTGAAGCTTTCTTT
V: TRBV7-6
size: NA
J: TRBJ1-1
D: NA

CDR3: CARSRTSSYEQYF
DNA: TGTGCCCGCAGTCGCACTAGTTCCTACGAGCAGTACTTC
V: TRBV12-3/TRBV12-4
size: few
J: TRBJ2-7
D: NA

CDR3: CASRSTSSGAQYF
DNA: TGCGCCAGCAGGTCTACTAGCAGCGGGGCCCAGTACTTC
V: TRBV5-1
size: NA
J: TRBJ2-7
D: TRBD2

CDR3: CASSLVVSPYNEQFF
DNA: TGTGCCAGCAGCTTGGTGGTGTCGCCCTACAATGAGCAGTTCTTC
V: TRBV5-6
size: many
J: TRBJ2-1
D: NA